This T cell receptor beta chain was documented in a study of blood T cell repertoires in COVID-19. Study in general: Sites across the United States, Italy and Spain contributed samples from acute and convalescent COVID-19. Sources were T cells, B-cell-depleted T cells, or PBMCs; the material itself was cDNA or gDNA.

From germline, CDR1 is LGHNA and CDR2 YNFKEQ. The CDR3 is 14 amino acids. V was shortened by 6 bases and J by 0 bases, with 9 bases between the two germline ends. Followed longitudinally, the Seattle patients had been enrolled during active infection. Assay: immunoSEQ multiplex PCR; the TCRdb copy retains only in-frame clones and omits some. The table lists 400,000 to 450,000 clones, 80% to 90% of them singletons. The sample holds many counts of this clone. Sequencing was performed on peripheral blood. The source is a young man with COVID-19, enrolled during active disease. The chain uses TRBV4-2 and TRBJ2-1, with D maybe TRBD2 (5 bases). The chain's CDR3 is CASSTSGSYNEQFF. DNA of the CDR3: TGTGCCAGCAGTACGAGCGGCTCCTACAATGAGCAGTTCTTC.